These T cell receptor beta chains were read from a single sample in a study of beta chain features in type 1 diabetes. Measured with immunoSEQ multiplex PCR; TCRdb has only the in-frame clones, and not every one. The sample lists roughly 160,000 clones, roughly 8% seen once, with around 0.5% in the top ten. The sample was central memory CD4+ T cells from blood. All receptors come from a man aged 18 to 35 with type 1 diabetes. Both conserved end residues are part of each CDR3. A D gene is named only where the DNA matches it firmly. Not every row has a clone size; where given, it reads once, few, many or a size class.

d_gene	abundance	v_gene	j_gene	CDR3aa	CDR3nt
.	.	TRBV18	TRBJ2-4	CASSSGVAKNIQYF	TGTGCCAGCTCATCGGGGGTAGCCAAAAACATTCAGTACTTC
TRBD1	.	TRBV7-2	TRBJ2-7	CASSRGTGQPYEQYF	TGTGCCAGCAGCCGGGGGACAGGGCAGCCCTACGAGCAGTACTTC
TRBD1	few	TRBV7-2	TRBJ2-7	CASSSRDRDHEQYF	TGTGCCAGCAGCTCACGGGACAGGGACCACGAGCAGTACTTC
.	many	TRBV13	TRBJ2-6	CASSLGHRGANVLTF	TGTGCCAGCAGCTTAGGCCACCGGGGGGCCAACGTCCTGACTTTC
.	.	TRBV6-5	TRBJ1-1	CASRRSQGDAFF	TGTGCCAGCAGACGATCACAGGGTGATGCTTTCTTT
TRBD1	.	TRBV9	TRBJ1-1	CASRAGTGYTEAFF	TGTGCCAGCAGAGCCGGGACAGGGTACACTGAAGCTTTCTTT
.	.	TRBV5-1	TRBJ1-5	CASSLGELNQPQHF	TGCGCCAGCAGCTTGGGAGAGCTTAATCAGCCCCAGCATTTT
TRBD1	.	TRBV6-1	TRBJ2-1	CASSSGTGVNEQFF	TGTGCCAGCAGCTCCGGGACAGGGGTTAATGAGCAGTTCTTC
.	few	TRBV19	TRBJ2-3	CASSWPGDTNTQYF	TGTGCCAGTAGTTGGCCAGGGGATACAAATACGCAGTATTTT
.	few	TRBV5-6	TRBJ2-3	CASSLATVDTQYF	TGTGCCAGCAGCTTGGCTACCGTGGATACGCAGTATTTT
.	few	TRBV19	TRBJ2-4	CASTPRLAKNIQYF	TGTGCCAGTACCCCCAGACTAGCCAAAAACATTCAGTACTTC
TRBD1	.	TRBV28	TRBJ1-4	CASRTPGTGREKLFF	TGTGCCAGCAGGACCCCCGGGACAGGGCGGGAAAAACTGTTTTTT
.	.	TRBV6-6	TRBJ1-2	CASSTQTGIYGYTF	TGTGCCAGCAGTACCCAAACAGGAATCTATGGCTACACCTTC
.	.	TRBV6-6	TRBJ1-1	CASSYGAGTEAFF	TGTGCCAGCAGTTACGGGGCTGGTACTGAAGCTTTCTTT
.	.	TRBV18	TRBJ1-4	CASSPLYRDLEKLFF	TGTGCCAGCTCACCACTTTACAGGGACCTTGAAAAACTGTTTTTT
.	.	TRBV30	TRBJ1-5	CAWSVLSNQPQHF	TGTGCCTGGAGCGTTTTGAGCAATCAGCCCCAGCATTTT
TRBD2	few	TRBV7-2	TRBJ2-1	CASTKLLRGGGEQFF	TGTGCCAGCACCAAATTACTCCGGGGGGGCGGTGAGCAGTTCTTC
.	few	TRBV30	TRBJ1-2	CAWDSQGSRGYTF	TGTGCCTGGGACTCGCAGGGAAGCAGAGGCTACACCTTC
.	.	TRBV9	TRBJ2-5	CASSAGPRGETQYF	TGTGCCAGCAGCGCTGGACCGCGGGGAGAGACCCAGTACTTC
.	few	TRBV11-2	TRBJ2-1	CASSLGRSEQFF	TGTGCCAGCAGCTTAGGTCGTAGTGAGCAGTTCTTC
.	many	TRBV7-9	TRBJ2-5	CASSSEETQYF	TGTGCCAGCAGCTCGGAGGAGACCCAGTACTTC
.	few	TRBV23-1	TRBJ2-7	CASSQGQTISYEQYF	TGCGCCAGCAGCCAGGGGCAGACGATTTCCTACGAGCAGTACTTC
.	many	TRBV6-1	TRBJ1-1	CAAGQEAFF	TGTGCCGCCGGACAGGAAGCTTTCTTT
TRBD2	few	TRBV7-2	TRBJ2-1	CASSPGTMPYNEQFF	TGTGCCAGCAGCCCCGGGACTATGCCCTACAATGAGCAGTTCTTC
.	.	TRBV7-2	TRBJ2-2	CASSTLTGTGELFF	TGTGCCAGCAGCACCCTCACAGGAACCGGGGAGCTGTTTTTT